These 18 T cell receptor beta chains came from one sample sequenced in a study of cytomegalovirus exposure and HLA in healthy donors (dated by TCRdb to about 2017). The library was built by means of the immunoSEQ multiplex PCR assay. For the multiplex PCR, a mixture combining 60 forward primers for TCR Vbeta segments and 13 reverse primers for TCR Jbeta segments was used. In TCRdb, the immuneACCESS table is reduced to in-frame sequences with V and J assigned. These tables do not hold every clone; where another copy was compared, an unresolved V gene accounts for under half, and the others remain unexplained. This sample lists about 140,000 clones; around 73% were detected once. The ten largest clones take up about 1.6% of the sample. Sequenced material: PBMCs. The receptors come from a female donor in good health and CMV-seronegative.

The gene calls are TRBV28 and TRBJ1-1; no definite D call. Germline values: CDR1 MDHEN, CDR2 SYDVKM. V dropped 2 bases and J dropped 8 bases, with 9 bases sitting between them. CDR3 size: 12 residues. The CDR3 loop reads CASSLPPQEAFF. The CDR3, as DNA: TGTGCCAGCAGTTTACCCCCACAGGAAGCTTTCTTT.

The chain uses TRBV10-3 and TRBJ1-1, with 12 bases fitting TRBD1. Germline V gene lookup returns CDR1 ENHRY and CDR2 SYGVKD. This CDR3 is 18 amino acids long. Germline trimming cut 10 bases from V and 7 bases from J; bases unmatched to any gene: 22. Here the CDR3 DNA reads TGTGCCACCGTACCAAACATGGGACAGGGGGCGTTGTATGGTGAAGCTTTCTTT. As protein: CATVPNMGQGALYGEAFF.

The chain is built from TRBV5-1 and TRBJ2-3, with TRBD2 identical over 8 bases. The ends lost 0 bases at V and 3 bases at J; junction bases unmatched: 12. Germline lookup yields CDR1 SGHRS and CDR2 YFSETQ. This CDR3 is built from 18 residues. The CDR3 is CASSLAATSEPVTDTQYF. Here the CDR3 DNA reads TGCGCCAGCAGCTTGGCCGCGACTAGCGAGCCTGTTACAGATACGCAGTATTTT.

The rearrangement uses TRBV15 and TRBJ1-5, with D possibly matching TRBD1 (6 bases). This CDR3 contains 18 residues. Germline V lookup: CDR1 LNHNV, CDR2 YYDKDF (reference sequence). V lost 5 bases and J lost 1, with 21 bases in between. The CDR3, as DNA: TGTGCCACCAGCGTAAAAGGACAGAGCACAAGGAGCAATCAGCCCCAGCATTTT. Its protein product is CATSVKGQSTRSNQPQHF.

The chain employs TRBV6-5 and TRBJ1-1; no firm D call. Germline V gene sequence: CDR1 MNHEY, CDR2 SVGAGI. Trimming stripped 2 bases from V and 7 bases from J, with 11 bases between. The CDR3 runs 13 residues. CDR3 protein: CASSYREEGEAFF. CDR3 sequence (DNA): TGTGCCAGCAGTTACAGGGAGGAAGGTGAAGCTTTCTTT.

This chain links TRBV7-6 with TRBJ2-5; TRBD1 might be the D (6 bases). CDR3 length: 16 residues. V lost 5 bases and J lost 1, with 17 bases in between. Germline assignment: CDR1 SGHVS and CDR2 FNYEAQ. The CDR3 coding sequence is TGTGCCAGCAGCCATAGACAGGACCAGGGCCAAGAGACCCAGTACTTC. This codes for CASSHRQDQGQETQYF.

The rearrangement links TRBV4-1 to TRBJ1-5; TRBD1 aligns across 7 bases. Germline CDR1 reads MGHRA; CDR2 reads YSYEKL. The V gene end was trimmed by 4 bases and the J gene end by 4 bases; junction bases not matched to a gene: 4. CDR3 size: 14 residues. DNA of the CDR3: TGCGCCAGCAGCCGACAGGGAGAGAATCAGCCCCAGCATTTT. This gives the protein CASSRQGENQPQHF.

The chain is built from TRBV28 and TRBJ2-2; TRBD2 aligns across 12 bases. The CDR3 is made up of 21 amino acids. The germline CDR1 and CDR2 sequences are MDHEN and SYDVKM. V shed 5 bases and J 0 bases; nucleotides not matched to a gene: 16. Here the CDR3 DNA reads TGTGCCAGCAGTCTGACCGCGCTCCAATGGACTAGCGGGGCGAACACCGGGGAGCTGTTTTTT. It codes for CASSLTALQWTSGANTGELFF.

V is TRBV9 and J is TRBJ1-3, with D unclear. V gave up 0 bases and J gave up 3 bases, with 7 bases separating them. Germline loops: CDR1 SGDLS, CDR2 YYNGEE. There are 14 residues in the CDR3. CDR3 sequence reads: CASSVESLGNTIYF. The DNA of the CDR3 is TGTGCCAGCAGCGTAGAGAGTCTTGGAAACACCATATATTTT.

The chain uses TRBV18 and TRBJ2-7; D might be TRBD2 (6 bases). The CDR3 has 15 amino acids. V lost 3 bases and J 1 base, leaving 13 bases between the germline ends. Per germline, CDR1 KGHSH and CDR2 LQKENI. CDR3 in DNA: TGTGCCAGCTCACCGGGGCGGGAACCTTCCTACGAGCAGTACTTC. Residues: CASSPGREPSYEQYF.

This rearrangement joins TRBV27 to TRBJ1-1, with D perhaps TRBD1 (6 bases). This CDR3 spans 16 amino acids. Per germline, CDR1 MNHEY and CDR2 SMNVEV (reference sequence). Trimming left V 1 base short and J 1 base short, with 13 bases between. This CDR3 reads CASSLLRGGRNTEAFF. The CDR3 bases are TGTGCCAGCAGTTTATTACGAGGGGGTAGGAACACTGAAGCTTTCTTT.

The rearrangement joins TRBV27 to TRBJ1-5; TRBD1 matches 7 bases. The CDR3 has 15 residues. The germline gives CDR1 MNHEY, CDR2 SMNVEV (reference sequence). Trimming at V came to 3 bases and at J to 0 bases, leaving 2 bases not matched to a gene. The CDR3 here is CASSFRQGSNQPQHF. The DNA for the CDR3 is TGTGCCAGCAGTTTTAGACAGGGTAGCAATCAGCCCCAGCATTTT.

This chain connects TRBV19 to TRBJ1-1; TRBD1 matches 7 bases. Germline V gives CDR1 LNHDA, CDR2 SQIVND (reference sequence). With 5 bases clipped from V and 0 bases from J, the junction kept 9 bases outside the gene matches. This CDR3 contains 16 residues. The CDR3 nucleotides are TGTGCCAGTAGTGCCCCGGGACAGCGGGTGAACACTGAAGCTTTCTTT. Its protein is CASSAPGQRVNTEAFF. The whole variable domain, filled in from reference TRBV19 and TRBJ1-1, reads DGGITQSPKYLFRKEGQNVTLSCEQNLNHDAMYWYRQDPGQGLRLIYYSQIVNDFQKGDIAEGYSVSREKKESFPLTVTSAQKNPTAFYLCASSAPGQRVNTEAFFGQGTRLTVV.

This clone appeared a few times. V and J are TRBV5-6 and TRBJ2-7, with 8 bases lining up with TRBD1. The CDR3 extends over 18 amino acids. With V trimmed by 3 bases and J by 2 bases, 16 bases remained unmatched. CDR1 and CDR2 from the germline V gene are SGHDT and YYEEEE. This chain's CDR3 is CASSSDILTGVKPYEQYF. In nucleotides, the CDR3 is TGTGCCAGCAGCTCAGACATACTGACAGGGGTAAAGCCCTACGAGCAGTACTTC.

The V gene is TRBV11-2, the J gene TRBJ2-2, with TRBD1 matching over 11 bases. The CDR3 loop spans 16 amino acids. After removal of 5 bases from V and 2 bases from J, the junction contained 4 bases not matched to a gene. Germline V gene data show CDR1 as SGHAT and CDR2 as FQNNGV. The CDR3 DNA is TGTGCCAGCAGCCAGGACAGGGGGCCCAACACCGGGGAGCTGTTTTTT. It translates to CASSQDRGPNTGELFF.

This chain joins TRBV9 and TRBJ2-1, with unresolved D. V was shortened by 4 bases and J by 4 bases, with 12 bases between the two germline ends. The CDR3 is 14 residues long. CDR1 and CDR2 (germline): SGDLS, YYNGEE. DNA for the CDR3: TGTGCCAGCAGCCCCCGAAAAACATACAATGAGCAGTTCTTC. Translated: CASSPRKTYNEQFF.

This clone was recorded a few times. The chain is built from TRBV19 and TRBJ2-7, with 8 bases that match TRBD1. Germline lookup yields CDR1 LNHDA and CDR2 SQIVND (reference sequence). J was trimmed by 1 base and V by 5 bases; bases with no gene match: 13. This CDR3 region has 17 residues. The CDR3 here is CASSPWSGTGESYEQYF. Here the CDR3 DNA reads TGTGCCAGTAGTCCCTGGTCCGGGACAGGAGAATCCTACGAGCAGTACTTC.

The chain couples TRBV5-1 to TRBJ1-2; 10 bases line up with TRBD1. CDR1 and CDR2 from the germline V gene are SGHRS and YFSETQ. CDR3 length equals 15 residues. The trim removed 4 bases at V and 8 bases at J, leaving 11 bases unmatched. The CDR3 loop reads CASSPDGQGVRGYTF. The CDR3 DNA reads TGCGCCAGCAGCCCGGACGGACAGGGGGTGAGGGGCTACACCTTC.